This TCR beta chain was sequenced in a study of technical replicates of blood from a few donors. Libraries were prepared by immunoSEQ multiplex PCR; TCRdb keeps only in-frame clonotypes and omits some of them. There are roughly 64,000 clones in the sample; approximately 86% occur only once, and approximately 4.7% lies in the top ten. The CDR3 runs to 15 residues. Germline CDR1 and CDR2: KGHSH and LQKENI. The V gene lost 6 bases and the J gene lost 0 bases, with 12 bases spanning the gap. The sequencing input was PBMCs. This receptor was obtained from a human donor in good health. Some clones in this sample may be carry-over from other donors' samples. The rearrangement links TRBV18 to TRBJ1-5; D call uncertain. The CDR3 here is CASSPEVNSNQPQHF. The CDR3 bases are TGTGCCAGCTCCCCGGAGGTGAATAGCAATCAGCCCCAGCATTTT.